This is a list of T cell receptor beta chains from one sample in a study of T-cell reconstitution after alpha-beta-depleted transplantation in children. Using its own MiXCR run on the PCR reads, TCRdb lists one record per CDR3 protein. The sample lists just under 550,000 distinct CDR3 sequences, 15% to 20% seen once, with 3% to 3.5% in the top ten. The starting material was PBMCs from the stem cell graft donor, obtained from the stem cell graft. The receptors originated from a human donor who donated a stem cell graft to a child with acute lymphoblastic leukemia. CDR3s include the opening cysteine and the closing phenylalanine or tryptophan. The D gene is left open where the match is weak. The size entry is marked missing in some rows and otherwise reads once, few, many or a size class.

clone size: -
V gene: TRBV20-1
J gene: TRBJ2-2
D gene: TRBD2
CDR3 DNA: TGCAGTGCTAGAGTTCGGGGGGAGGCCGGGGAGCTGTTTTTT
CDR3 protein: CSARVRGEAGELFF

clone size: few
V gene: TRBV6-5
J gene: TRBJ2-1
D gene: -
CDR3 DNA: TGTGCCAGCAGTTACTCGACTTACAATGAGCAGTTCTTC
CDR3 protein: CASSYSTYNEQFF

clone size: few
V gene: TRBV7-3
J gene: TRBJ2-1
D gene: TRBD1
CDR3 DNA: TGTGCCAGCAGCTTAGGGACAGGGAAAAGCGATGAGCAGTTCTTC
CDR3 protein: CASSLGTGKSDEQFF

clone size: -
V gene: TRBV29-1
J gene: TRBJ2-5
D gene: -
CDR3 DNA: TGCAGCGTGCAGGGACCCCAAGGGGGGACCCAGTACTTC
CDR3 protein: CSVQGPQGGTQYF

clone size: -
V gene: TRBV5-1
J gene: TRBJ2-1
D gene: TRBD2
CDR3 DNA: TGCGCCAGCAGCTTGGGACTAGCGTCGGGGTACAATGAGCAGTTCTTC
CDR3 protein: CASSLGLASGYNEQFF

clone size: -
V gene: TRBV15
J gene: TRBJ1-6
D gene: -
CDR3 DNA: TGTGCCACCAGCAGAGATGACTATAATTCACCCCTCCACTTT
CDR3 protein: CATSRDDYNSPLHF

clone size: few
V gene: TRBV12-3/TRBV12-4
J gene: TRBJ1-3
D gene: -
CDR3 DNA: TGTGCCAGCAGCCCAAGGGAGACCTCTGGAAACACCATATATTTT
CDR3 protein: CASSPRETSGNTIYF

clone size: few
V gene: TRBV20-1
J gene: TRBJ1-6
D gene: TRBD1
CDR3 DNA: TGCAGTGCTGAACAGGGGGGACAGGTATCACCCCTCCACTTT
CDR3 protein: CSAEQGGQVSPLHF

clone size: many
V gene: TRBV20-1
J gene: TRBJ2-3
D gene: -
CDR3 DNA: TGCAGTGCCCCACGCAATACGCAGTATTTT
CDR3 protein: CSAPRNTQYF

clone size: -
V gene: TRBV5-1
J gene: TRBJ1-3
D gene: -
CDR3 DNA: TGCGCCAGCAGCTTGGATGGGTACACCATATATTTT
CDR3 protein: CASSLDGYTIYF

clone size: -
V gene: TRBV5-6
J gene: TRBJ2-7
D gene: -
CDR3 DNA: TGTGCCAGCAGCTCCGACCCGGGAGTAAGAGTCGAGCAGTACTTC
CDR3 protein: CASSSDPGVRVEQYF

clone size: few
V gene: TRBV15
J gene: TRBJ2-1
D gene: -
CDR3 DNA: TGTGCCACCAGCGGTAGCGGTAGCTCCTACAATGAGCAGTTCTTC
CDR3 protein: CATSGSGSSYNEQFF

clone size: -
V gene: TRBV12-3/TRBV12-4
J gene: TRBJ1-1
D gene: -
CDR3 DNA: TGTGCCAGCAGCTCTTCTAAGGGGAACACTGAAGCTTTCTTT
CDR3 protein: CASSSSKGNTEAFF

clone size: -
V gene: TRBV7-9
J gene: TRBJ2-4
D gene: -
CDR3 DNA: TGTGCCAGCAGTCCCGAGGTACTGCCCGGCATTCAGTACTTC
CDR3 protein: CASSPEVLPGIQYF

clone size: -
V gene: TRBV24-1
J gene: TRBJ2-1
D gene: -
CDR3 DNA: TGTGCCACCAGTGTTTTGACAGGCTCCTACAATGAGCAGTTCTTC
CDR3 protein: CATSVLTGSYNEQFF

clone size: few
V gene: TRBV5-4
J gene: TRBJ1-2
D gene: -
CDR3 DNA: TGTGCCAGCAGCTTGGACAGGGACGCCTATGGCTACACCTTC
CDR3 protein: CASSLDRDAYGYTF

clone size: -
V gene: TRBV29-1
J gene: TRBJ1-1
D gene: -
CDR3 DNA: TGCAGCGTTGGCACGAGCACTGAAGCTTTCTTT
CDR3 protein: CSVGTSTEAFF

clone size: -
V gene: TRBV5-6
J gene: TRBJ2-5
D gene: -
CDR3 DNA: TGTGCCAGCAGCCGCAACCTACAGGCGCGGGAGACCCAGTACTTC
CDR3 protein: CASSRNLQARETQYF

clone size: -
V gene: TRBV10-1
J gene: TRBJ2-7
D gene: TRBD2
CDR3 DNA: TGCGCCATCCCAAGGGAGGGACTGTACGAGCAGTACTTC
CDR3 protein: CAIPREGLYEQYF

clone size: few
V gene: TRBV5-1
J gene: TRBJ1-5
D gene: -
CDR3 DNA: TGCGCCAGCAGCTTAACAGGGCTAAGCAATCAGCCCCAGCATTTT
CDR3 protein: CASSLTGLSNQPQHF

clone size: -
V gene: TRBV24-1
J gene: TRBJ2-1
D gene: -
CDR3 DNA: TGTGCCACCAGTGATGGGACGGTCCCGCCCTACAATGAGCAGTTCTTC
CDR3 protein: CATSDGTVPPYNEQFF

clone size: -
V gene: TRBV5-1
J gene: TRBJ1-4
D gene: TRBD1
CDR3 DNA: TGCGCCAGCAGCTATGGACAGGGATCTAATGAAAAACTGTTTTTT
CDR3 protein: CASSYGQGSNEKLFF

clone size: -
V gene: TRBV7-9
J gene: TRBJ1-2
D gene: TRBD1
CDR3 DNA: TGTGCCAGCTCCGGTCAGGGGGCGGCTACCTATGGCTACACCTTC
CDR3 protein: CASSGQGAATYGYTF

clone size: once
V gene: TRBV7-9
J gene: TRBJ2-5
D gene: -
CDR3 DNA: TGTGCCAGCAGCTTACCGTCGGGGGTGGTTCAAGAGACCCAGTACTTC
CDR3 protein: CASSLPSGVVQETQYF

clone size: -
V gene: TRBV9
J gene: TRBJ2-1
D gene: TRBD2
CDR3 DNA: TGTGCCAGCAGCACTCTAGCGGGTCGGGACAATGAGCAGTTCTTC
CDR3 protein: CASSTLAGRDNEQFF

clone size: -
V gene: TRBV5-1
J gene: TRBJ2-3
D gene: -
CDR3 DNA: TGCGCCAGCAGCCCCCAAATGGAGGTCAAGGATACGCAGTATTTT
CDR3 protein: CASSPQMEVKDTQYF

clone size: few
V gene: TRBV5-1
J gene: TRBJ1-1
D gene: -
CDR3 DNA: TGCGCCAGCAGCGCGGTGTCGGCCGGGGGAGAGAGGACTGAAGCTTTCTTT
CDR3 protein: CASSAVSAGGERTEAFF

clone size: few
V gene: TRBV5-6
J gene: TRBJ2-2
D gene: TRBD2
CDR3 DNA: TGTGCCAGCAGCTTGGCAATCACTAGCGGGATAACCGGGGAGCTGTTTTTT
CDR3 protein: CASSLAITSGITGELFF

clone size: few
V gene: TRBV9
J gene: TRBJ2-5
D gene: -
CDR3 DNA: TGTGCCAGCAGCGTAGGCGGCAGGGGCCAAGAGACCCAGTACTTC
CDR3 protein: CASSVGGRGQETQYF

clone size: -
V gene: TRBV5-6
J gene: TRBJ2-3
D gene: -
CDR3 DNA: TGTGCCAGCAGCCTTGGGACCCATCCGGATACGCAGTATTTT
CDR3 protein: CASSLGTHPDTQYF

clone size: few
V gene: TRBV28
J gene: TRBJ2-7
D gene: TRBD1
CDR3 DNA: TGTGCCAGCTGCAGAGCGGCAGGGGGCGGCGAGCAGTACTTC
CDR3 protein: CASCRAAGGGEQYF

clone size: -
V gene: TRBV15
J gene: TRBJ2-7
D gene: -
CDR3 DNA: TGTGCCACCAGCAGAGATTTTGGGTTGCAGGGGTACGAGCAGTACTTC
CDR3 protein: CATSRDFGLQGYEQYF

clone size: -
V gene: TRBV6-5
J gene: TRBJ1-5
D gene: -
CDR3 DNA: TGTGCCAGCAGTTACAGCGCTCGGGGCGGGAAGAATCAGCCCCAGCATTTT
CDR3 protein: CASSYSARGGKNQPQHF

clone size: -
V gene: TRBV18
J gene: TRBJ1-2
D gene: -
CDR3 DNA: TGTGCCAGCTCACGGGAGGGGGACCTCTATGGCTACACCTTC
CDR3 protein: CASSREGDLYGYTF

clone size: -
V gene: TRBV20-1
J gene: TRBJ1-5
D gene: TRBD1
CDR3 DNA: TGCAGTGCTAGATTAATCGGGACAGGGGGAAATCAGCCCCAGCATTTT
CDR3 protein: CSARLIGTGGNQPQHF

clone size: -
V gene: TRBV3-1
J gene: TRBJ2-5
D gene: TRBD2
CDR3 DNA: TGTACCTTCAGCCTCGGGGCCCGACCCGGGACTAGCTTCGTTGAGACCCAGTACTTC
CDR3 protein: CTFSLGARPGTSFVETQYF

clone size: -
V gene: TRBV28
J gene: TRBJ1-5
D gene: -
CDR3 DNA: TGTGCCAGCAGTTTTCGGCGCAATCAGCCCCAGCATTTT
CDR3 protein: CASSFRRNQPQHF

clone size: -
V gene: TRBV20-1
J gene: TRBJ2-1
D gene: -
CDR3 DNA: TGCAGTGCTAGGGGGGGGCGCAATGAGCAGTTCTTC
CDR3 protein: CSARGGRNEQFF

clone size: medium-sized
V gene: TRBV10-1
J gene: TRBJ2-1
D gene: -
CDR3 DNA: TGCGCCAGCAGTGAGACACTGACCTACAATGAGCAGTTCTTC
CDR3 protein: CASSETLTYNEQFF

clone size: -
V gene: TRBV5-1
J gene: TRBJ1-2
D gene: TRBD1
CDR3 DNA: TGCGCCAGCAGCTTGGGCCAGGGGGTTAAATATGGCTACACCTTC
CDR3 protein: CASSLGQGVKYGYTF

clone size: few
V gene: TRBV29-1
J gene: TRBJ2-3
D gene: -
CDR3 DNA: TGCAGCGTACCCCCCCGGGGGCTCAGCACAGATACGCAGTATTTT
CDR3 protein: CSVPPRGLSTDTQYF

clone size: many
V gene: TRBV4-1
J gene: TRBJ2-1
D gene: TRBD2
CDR3 DNA: TGCGCCAGCAACAAGATAGCGGGAGGGGATGAGCAGTTCTTC
CDR3 protein: CASNKIAGGDEQFF

clone size: -
V gene: TRBV6-1
J gene: TRBJ2-3
D gene: -
CDR3 DNA: TGTGCCAGCAGTGAGAGAAAGGACATAAGGTATACGCAGTATTTT
CDR3 protein: CASSERKDIRYTQYF

clone size: -
V gene: TRBV4-2
J gene: TRBJ2-5
D gene: TRBD2
CDR3 DNA: TGTGCCAGCAGCTCCCGAATAGCGGGAGGTGGGGAGACCCAGTACTTC
CDR3 protein: CASSSRIAGGGETQYF

clone size: -
V gene: TRBV29-1
J gene: TRBJ2-7
D gene: -
CDR3 DNA: TGCAGCGTTTCTGGCCCCTACGAGCAGTACTTC
CDR3 protein: CSVSGPYEQYF

clone size: few
V gene: TRBV11-1
J gene: TRBJ1-2
D gene: -
CDR3 DNA: TGTGCCAGCAGCCACTACCTTCGGGACACCTATGGCTACACCTTC
CDR3 protein: CASSHYLRDTYGYTF

clone size: few
V gene: TRBV18
J gene: TRBJ2-3
D gene: -
CDR3 DNA: TGTGCCAGCTCACCTAGGCTTGGCGGGAACACAGATACGCAGTATTTT
CDR3 protein: CASSPRLGGNTDTQYF

clone size: few
V gene: TRBV7-9
J gene: TRBJ2-3
D gene: -
CDR3 DNA: TGTGCCAGCACCTTGGGCCGGGAAGCGCAGTATTTT
CDR3 protein: CASTLGREAQYF

clone size: -
V gene: TRBV30
J gene: TRBJ2-6
D gene: TRBD1
CDR3 DNA: TGTGCCTGGATAAGGCAGGGGGTCTCCGGGGCCAACGTCCTGACTTTC
CDR3 protein: CAWIRQGVSGANVLTF

clone size: few
V gene: TRBV29-1
J gene: TRBJ2-7
D gene: TRBD1
CDR3 DNA: TGCAGCGTTGATGCCGCCGGGACAGGGGGTTACGAGCAGTACTTC
CDR3 protein: CSVDAAGTGGYEQYF

clone size: -
V gene: TRBV19
J gene: TRBJ2-7
D gene: TRBD2
CDR3 DNA: TGTGCCAGTAGTATGGCGGGAGGGACCTACGAGCAGTACTTC
CDR3 protein: CASSMAGGTYEQYF

clone size: few
V gene: TRBV7-8
J gene: TRBJ1-2
D gene: TRBD1
CDR3 DNA: TGTGCCAGCAGCGGGAACAGGGGCCATGGCTACACCTTC
CDR3 protein: CASSGNRGHGYTF

clone size: few
V gene: TRBV14
J gene: TRBJ2-7
D gene: -
CDR3 DNA: TGTGCCAGCAGCCATGGGAAACGTCTAATAAGGGGGAGTCGCGACGAGCAGTACTTC
CDR3 protein: CASSHGKRLIRGSRDEQYF

clone size: -
V gene: TRBV11-1
J gene: TRBJ2-1
D gene: TRBD2
CDR3 DNA: TGTGCCAGCAGCTCCGCCGGGGGACTAGCGGGCGTTAACAATGAGCAGTTCTTC
CDR3 protein: CASSSAGGLAGVNNEQFF

clone size: few
V gene: TRBV7-7
J gene: TRBJ2-2
D gene: -
CDR3 DNA: TGTGCCAGCAGCACCCACACCGGGGAGCTGTTTTTT
CDR3 protein: CASSTHTGELFF

clone size: -
V gene: TRBV5-1
J gene: TRBJ2-7
D gene: TRBD1
CDR3 DNA: TGCGCCAGCAGACGCGGACAGGGAAACTACGAGCAGTACTTC
CDR3 protein: CASRRGQGNYEQYF

clone size: few
V gene: TRBV7-3
J gene: TRBJ2-2
D gene: -
CDR3 DNA: TGTGCCAGCAGCTTACAGACCACCGGGGAGCTGTTTTTT
CDR3 protein: CASSLQTTGELFF

clone size: -
V gene: TRBV12-3/TRBV12-4
J gene: TRBJ1-1
D gene: -
CDR3 DNA: TGTGCCAGCATTGGAGGGACTGAAGCTTTCTTT
CDR3 protein: CASIGGTEAFF

clone size: few
V gene: TRBV4-1
J gene: TRBJ2-6
D gene: TRBD1
CDR3 DNA: TGCGCCAGCAGCCGCGTAGGACAGGGGGCGATGGCTGGGGCCAACGTCCTGACTTTC
CDR3 protein: CASSRVGQGAMAGANVLTF